The clone carrying this TCR beta chain is deemed medium-sized (0.01 to 0.1%). In the authors' methods: Researchers built a distant-metastasis classifier for papillary thyroid cancer that drew on CDR3 differences across clinicopathological groups. TCRdb re-processed the PCR reads through MiXCR. The V and J calls here are based on TCRdb, not the publication. The data show over 13,000 clones, 24% seen once. Until they underwent thyroid surgery, no patient had received any treatment. This CDR3 has 16 residues. Unmatched junction bases numbered 9, after V lost 2 bases and J lost 6 bases. Germline V gene sequence: CDR1 MGHRA, CDR2 YSYEKL. The data belong to a study of metastatic and nonmetastatic thyroid tumors.

This chain joins TRBV4-1 and TRBJ1-5, with 8 bases that match TRBD1. This clonotype was sampled from a female donor with papillary thyroid cancer or a benign thyroid nodule (not recorded which). Some clones in this sample may be carry-over from other donors' samples. Sequenced input: tumor tissue. CDR3 DNA: TGCGCCAGCAGCCAACCTGGGACAGGTGATCTTCAGCCCCAGCATTTT. Residues: CASSQPGTGDLQPQHF.